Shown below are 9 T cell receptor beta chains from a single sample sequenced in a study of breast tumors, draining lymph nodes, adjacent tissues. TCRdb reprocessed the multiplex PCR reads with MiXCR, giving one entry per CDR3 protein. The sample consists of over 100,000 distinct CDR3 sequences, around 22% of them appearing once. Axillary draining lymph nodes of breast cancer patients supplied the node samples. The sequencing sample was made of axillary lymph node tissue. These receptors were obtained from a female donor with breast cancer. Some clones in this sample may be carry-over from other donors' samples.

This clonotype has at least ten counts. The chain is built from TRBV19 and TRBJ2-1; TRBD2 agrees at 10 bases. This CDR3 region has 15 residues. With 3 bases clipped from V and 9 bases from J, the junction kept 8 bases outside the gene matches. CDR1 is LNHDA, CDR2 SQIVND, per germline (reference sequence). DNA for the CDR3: TGTGCCAGTAGTATCCTAGCGGGAGAAGGTAGTGAGCAGTTCTTC. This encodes CASSILAGEGSEQFF.

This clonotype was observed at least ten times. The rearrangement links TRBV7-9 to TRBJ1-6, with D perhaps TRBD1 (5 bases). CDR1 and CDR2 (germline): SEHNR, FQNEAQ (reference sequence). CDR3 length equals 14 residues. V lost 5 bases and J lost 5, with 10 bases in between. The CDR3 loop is CASSVRGNNSPLHF. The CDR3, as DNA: TGTGCCAGCAGCGTCCGGGGGAATAATTCACCCCTCCACTTT.

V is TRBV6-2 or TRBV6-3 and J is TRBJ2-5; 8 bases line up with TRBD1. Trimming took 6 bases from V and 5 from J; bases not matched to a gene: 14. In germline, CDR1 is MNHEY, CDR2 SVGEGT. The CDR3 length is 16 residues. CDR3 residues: CASRRAGGFIGETQYF. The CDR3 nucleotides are TGTGCCAGCAGACGGGCAGGGGGCTTTATCGGGGAGACCCAGTACTTC.

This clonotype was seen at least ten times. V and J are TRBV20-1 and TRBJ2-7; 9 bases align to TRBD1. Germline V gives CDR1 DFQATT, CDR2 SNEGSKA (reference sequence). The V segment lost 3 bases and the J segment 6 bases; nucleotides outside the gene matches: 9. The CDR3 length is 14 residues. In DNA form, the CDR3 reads TGCAGTGCTAGTGCCGGGACAGGGAGTGGCGAGCAGTACTTC. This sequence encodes CSASAGTGSGEQYF.

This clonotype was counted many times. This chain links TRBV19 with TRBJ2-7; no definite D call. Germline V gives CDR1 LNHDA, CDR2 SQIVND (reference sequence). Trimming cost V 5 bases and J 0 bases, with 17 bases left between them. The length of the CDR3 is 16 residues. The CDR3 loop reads CASSPEVGTRSYEQYF. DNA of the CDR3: TGTGCCAGTAGTCCCGAGGTGGGAACCCGCTCCTACGAGCAGTACTTC.

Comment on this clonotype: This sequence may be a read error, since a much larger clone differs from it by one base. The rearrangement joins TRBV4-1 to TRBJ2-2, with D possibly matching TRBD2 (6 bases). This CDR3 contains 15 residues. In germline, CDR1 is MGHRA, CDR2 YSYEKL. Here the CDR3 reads CAGRASELRGGELFF. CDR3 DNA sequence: TGCGCCGGCAGGGCTAGCGAGCTAAGGGGCGGGGAGCTGTTTTTT.

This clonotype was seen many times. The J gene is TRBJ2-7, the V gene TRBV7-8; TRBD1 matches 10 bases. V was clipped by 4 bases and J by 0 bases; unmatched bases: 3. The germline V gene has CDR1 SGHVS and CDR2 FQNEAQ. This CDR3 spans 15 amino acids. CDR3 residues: CASSWGQGSSYEQYF. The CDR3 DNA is TGTGCCAGCAGCTGGGGACAGGGGAGCTCCTACGAGCAGTACTTC.

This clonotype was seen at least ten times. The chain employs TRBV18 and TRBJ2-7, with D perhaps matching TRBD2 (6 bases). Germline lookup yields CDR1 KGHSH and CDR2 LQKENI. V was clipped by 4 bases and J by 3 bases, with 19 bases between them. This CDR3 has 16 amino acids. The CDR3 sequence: CASSLTRTNLYYEQYF. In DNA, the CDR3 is TGTGCCAGCTCACTGACTAGGACCAACCTTTACTACGAGCAGTACTTC.

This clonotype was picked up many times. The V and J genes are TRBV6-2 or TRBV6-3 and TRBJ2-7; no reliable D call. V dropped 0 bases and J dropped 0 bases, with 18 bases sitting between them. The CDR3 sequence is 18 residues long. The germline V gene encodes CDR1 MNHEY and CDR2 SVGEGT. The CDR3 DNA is TGTGCCAGCAGTTACTCGAATTCACGTGGCAGGTTCTCCTACGAGCAGTACTTC. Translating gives CASSYSNSRGRFSYEQYF.